The 31 T cell receptor beta chains in this list originate from one sample, sequenced in a study of post-analysis software for immune sequencing data. Regarding the study as a whole: About 5 TRBV segments (TRBV5-6, TRBV5-1 and TRBV20-1 among them) occurred more frequently in patients than in controls.

Which antigens these TCRs recognize remains unknown. TCR beta libraries were prepared from cDNA with unique molecular identifiers. MiXCR, applied by TCRdb to the PCR reads, yields one record per CDR3 protein. The sample lists about 770,000 distinct CDR3 sequences; under 60% were seen once. The sample consisted of blood. Receptors were obtained from a girl under 18 with multiple sclerosis.

For this clonotype: A read error may produce the germline difference seen at one junction end. The chain recombines TRBV6-1 with TRBJ2-3; D is perhaps TRBD2 (5 bases). This CDR3 is built from 14 residues. Germline V gives CDR1 MNHNS, CDR2 SASEGT. The CDR3 loop is CASSVRADTDTQYF. The CDR3 DNA reads as TGCGCCAGCAGCGTGCGGGCGGACACAGATACGCAGTATTTT.

The chain couples TRBV20-1 to TRBJ1-2; D gene unclear. This CDR3 is built from 15 residues. Trimming took 7 bases from V and 2 from J, leaving 20 bases between them. CDR1 is DFQATT and CDR2 is SNEGSKA in the germline V gene (reference sequence). The chain's CDR3 is CSVPDRTIWNYGYTF. In DNA form, the CDR3 reads TGCAGTGTCCCGGACCGAACCATATGGAACTATGGCTACACCTTC.

This chain connects TRBV28 to TRBJ2-7, with D perhaps TRBD1 (6 bases). CDR1 is MDHEN and CDR2 is SYDVKM in the germline V gene. V lost 7 bases and J 7 bases, leaving 20 bases between the germline ends. The CDR3 has 14 residues. The CDR3 loop is CASMSGHPLGEQYF. The DNA of the CDR3 is TGTGCCAGCATGTCGGGACACCCGTTAGGGGAGCAGTACTTC.

This clonotype occurred a few times. The chain links TRBV12-3 or TRBV12-4 to TRBJ2-5, with TRBD2 identical over 7 bases. V lost 0 bases to trimming and J lost 2 bases; unmatched junction nucleotides: 3. The CDR3 consists of 15 residues. The CDR3 sequence is CASSLATGGQETQYF. CDR3 sequence (DNA): TGTGCCAGCAGTTTAGCAACGGGAGGTCAAGAGACCCAGTACTTC.

This rearrangement joins TRBV27 to TRBJ2-3; no clear D. The CDR3 runs 15 residues. Germline V gene sequence: CDR1 MNHEY, CDR2 SMNVEV (reference sequence). V lost 10 bases and J 2 bases, leaving 19 bases between the germline ends. The CDR3 DNA is TGTGCCACCGGCTCGACGGTAAACCCCACAGATACGCAGTATTTT. Protein sequence: CATGSTVNPTDTQYF.

This clonotype was picked up a small number of times. The rearrangement links TRBV20-1 to TRBJ2-7; 10 positions agree with TRBD2. This CDR3 is built from 15 residues. Germline values: CDR1 DFQATT, CDR2 SNEGSKA (reference sequence). The J segment lost 4 bases and the V segment lost 6 bases, leaving 12 bases of the junction unmatched. The CDR3 sequence is CSAPLEVAGGYEQYF. DNA of the CDR3: TGCAGTGCACCCTTAGAAGTAGCGGGAGGTTACGAGCAGTACTTC.

This chain connects TRBV29-1 to TRBJ2-1; D perhaps matches TRBD2 (6 bases). V lost 6 bases, J lost 9 bases, and 21 bases lay in between. In germline, CDR1 is SQVTM, CDR2 ANQGSEA. This CDR3 region has 14 residues. The CDR3 nucleotides read TGCAGCGTCGGAACCCGGCTAGCGCAGATTGAGCAGTTCTTC. Protein sequence: CSVGTRLAQIEQFF.

This clonotype turned up a few times. The chain recombines TRBV7-3 with TRBJ2-3; D is unclear. Germline CDR1 reads SGHTA; CDR2 reads FQGTGA. Trimming pared 3 bases from V and 2 bases from J, leaving 9 bases between. This CDR3 region has 14 residues. DNA of the CDR3: TGTGCCAGCAGCTTTGGGCGATACACAGATACGCAGTATTTT. Its protein product is CASSFGRYTDTQYF.

J is TRBJ2-5 and V is TRBV6-6; D ambiguous. Trimming stripped 5 bases from V and 5 bases from J, with 9 bases between. This CDR3 spans 12 amino acids. From germline, CDR1 is MNHNY and CDR2 SVGAGI (reference sequence). This chain's CDR3 is CASSTLDETQYF. The CDR3 DNA is TGTGCCAGCAGTACTCTGGATGAGACCCAGTACTTC.

The table lists this clonotype with a few counts. The rearrangement uses TRBV5-1 and TRBJ2-1; tentative D call: TRBD1 (6 bases). Between the trimmed V and J ends, which lost 3 bases and 5 bases, there was a span of 6 bases. Germline V CDR1 and CDR2: SGHRS, YFSETQ. This CDR3 is 12 amino acids long. As DNA, the CDR3 is TGCGCCAGCAGCTGGACAGACAATGAGCAGTTCTTC. Its translation is CASSWTDNEQFF.

The chain links TRBV7-9 to TRBJ2-5, with 8 bases aligning to TRBD2. The CDR3 loop spans 14 amino acids. The V gene end was trimmed by 7 bases and the J gene end by 5 bases; junction bases not matched to a gene: 9. Germline V gene sequence: CDR1 SEHNR, CDR2 FQNEAQ (reference sequence). The CDR3 region has the DNA TGTGCCAGCACCCTCCCAGCGGGAGAGGAGACCCAGTACTTC. Amino acid sequence: CASTLPAGEETQYF.

The chain joins TRBV4-3 to TRBJ2-1; D not certain. Germline V gene lookup returns CDR1 LGHNA and CDR2 YSLEER. Trimming stripped 3 bases from V and 7 bases from J, with 7 bases between. The CDR3 runs 12 residues. This CDR3 is CASSHDMNEQFF. DNA of the CDR3: TGCGCCAGCAGCCACGATATGAATGAGCAGTTCTTC.

This chain connects TRBV7-2 to TRBJ2-7, with 8 positions matching TRBD1. CDR3 length equals 17 residues. Germline V gene lookup returns CDR1 SGHTA and CDR2 FQGNSA. The V and J ends lost 1 base and 3 bases, in that order; junction bases with no gene match: 11. CDR3 DNA: TGTGCCAGCAGCTTAGGCAGGGGGCGCCTCCCGGGCTACGAGCAGTACTTC. Encoded protein: CASSLGRGRLPGYEQYF.

The chain couples TRBV5-5 to TRBJ1-1; 7 bases are shared with TRBD1. The V gene end was trimmed by 1 base and the J gene end by 6 bases; junction bases not matched to a gene: 12. The V gene's germline CDR1 is SGHKS and CDR2 YYEKEE (reference sequence). The CDR3 runs to 16 residues. In DNA, the CDR3 is TGTGCCAGCAGCTTGCGGGGGATACAGGGGTGCGCTGAAGCTTTCTTT. Encoded protein: CASSLRGIQGCAEAFF.

The chain carries TRBV6-1 and TRBJ1-5; D remains ambiguous. The CDR3 is made up of 13 amino acids. Looked up from germline, CDR1 is MNHNS and CDR2 is SASEGT. Trimming left V 4 bases short and J 5 bases short, with 9 bases between. In nucleotides, the CDR3 is TGTGCCAGCAGTGGTAGTTTCGATCAGCCCCAGCATTTT. Its protein product is CASSGSFDQPQHF.

The chain has TRBV18 and TRBJ2-3, with D unclear. CDR3 length: 11 amino acids. Germline-derived CDR1 and CDR2 are KGHSH and LQKENI. V was pared by 6 bases and J by 9 bases, with 10 bases between. CDR3 sequence (DNA): TGTGCCAGCTCCGGCGCCGAGACGCAGTATTTT. It is translated as CASSGAETQYF.

The chain links TRBV7-9 to TRBJ2-7; 8 nucleotides align to TRBD1. V dropped 5 bases and J dropped 3; count of bases not matched to a gene: 9. This CDR3 spans 15 amino acids. CDR1 SEHNR and CDR2 FQNEAQ come from the germline V gene (reference sequence). CDR3 in DNA: TGTGCCAGCAGCACACAGGGGGAGGCATTCTACGAGCAGTACTTC. It specifies CASSTQGEAFYEQYF.

The rearrangement links TRBV6-6 to TRBJ2-1; 10 bases match TRBD2. This CDR3 spans 15 amino acids. The junction had 4 bases not matched to a gene; V was cut back by 6 bases and J by 2 bases. The germline gives CDR1 MNHNY, CDR2 SVGAGI (reference sequence). The CDR3 coding sequence is TGTGCCAGCAGCGAGCGGGAGGGAGCCTACAATGAGCAGTTCTTC. It specifies CASSEREGAYNEQFF.

The rearrangement links TRBV6-2 or TRBV6-3 to TRBJ2-7; 10 bases agree with TRBD2. Trimming at V came to 4 bases and at J to 3 bases, leaving 9 bases not matched to a gene. The CDR3 is made up of 16 amino acids. The germline gives CDR1 MNHEY, CDR2 SVGEGT. The CDR3 nucleotides read TGTGCCAGCAGTTCCTCGGGACTAGCGCCGATCTACGAGCAGTACTTC. This codes for CASSSSGLAPIYEQYF.

The CDR3: CASRRPGLAGVRGEQYF. The CDR3 bases are TGTGCCAGCAGACGTCCGGGACTAGCGGGAGTTCGGGGCGAGCAGTACTTC. This rearrangement joins TRBV27 to TRBJ2-4, with 14 bases identical to TRBD2. The J call may be in error: the DNA end matches TRBJ2-7 better. The CDR3 covers 17 residues. Looked up from germline, CDR1 is MNHEY and CDR2 is SMNVEV (reference sequence).

This clonotype appeared once. The chain uses TRBV5-1 and TRBJ2-1; the D gene could be TRBD1 or TRBD2 (5 bases each). The CDR3 totals 14 residues. The germline V gene has CDR1 SGHRS and CDR2 YFSETQ. Between the trimmed V and J ends, which lost 3 bases and 4 bases, there was a span of 11 bases. This chain's CDR3 is CASSYAGGYNEQFF. The CDR3 nucleotides are TGCGCCAGCAGCTACGCTGGGGGTTACAATGAGCAGTTCTTC.

This clonotype turned up a few times. V and J are TRBV4-1 and TRBJ2-1; TRBD1 agrees at 8 bases. The ends lost 0 bases at V and 8 bases at J; junction bases unmatched: 12. The germline V gene has CDR1 MGHRA and CDR2 YSYEKL. This CDR3 has 17 residues. The DNA for the CDR3 is TGCGCCAGCAGCCAAGAAAACAGGGGGTCCGGGTCTCATGAGCAGTTCTTC. The encoded protein is CASSQENRGSGSHEQFF.

This clonotype was detected only a few times. The rearrangement joins TRBV5-1 to TRBJ2-5; weak D call: TRBD2 (6 bases). The germline V gene has CDR1 SGHRS and CDR2 YFSETQ. This CDR3 region has 14 residues. V was pared by 0 bases and J by 4 bases, with 10 bases between. This CDR3 reads CASSLVGGIETQYF. For the CDR3, the DNA is TGCGCCAGCAGCTTGGTAGGAGGGATAGAGACCCAGTACTTC.

This clonotype was recorded a few times. This chain joins TRBV10-3 and TRBJ2-7; TRBD1 agrees at 9 bases. Germline trimming cut 3 bases from V and 2 bases from J; bases unmatched to any gene: 2. Germline V lookup: CDR1 ENHRY, CDR2 SYGVKD. The CDR3 covers 14 residues. CDR3 sequence reads: CAISDRTGAYEQYF. The CDR3 bases are TGTGCCATCAGTGATAGGACAGGGGCCTACGAGCAGTACTTC.

CDR3 in DNA: TGTGCCAGCAGCCAAAACCCCAATCAGCCCCAGCATTTT. Translated, it gives CASSQNPNQPQHF. This chain joins TRBV7-9 and TRBJ1-5; D gene ambiguous. The V gene's germline CDR1 is SEHNR and CDR2 FQNEAQ (reference sequence). The CDR3 covers 13 residues. V lost 5 bases to trimming and J lost 3 bases, with 8 bases between them. Combining the CDR3 with reference TRBV7-9 and TRBJ1-5 gives the whole variable domain DTGVSQNPRHKITKRGQNVTFRCDPISEHNRLYWYRQTLGQGPEFLTYFQNEAQLEKSRLLSDRFSAERPKGSFSTLEIQRTEQGDSAMYLCASSQNPNQPQHFGDGTRLSIL.

V and J are TRBV28 and TRBJ2-5; D might be TRBD2 (5 bases). Trimming took off 7 bases at V and 3 bases at J, with 18 bases between the two ends. CDR1 is MDHEN, CDR2 SYDVKM, per germline. This CDR3 contains 15 residues. The CDR3 DNA sequence: TGTGCCAGCACCCCGCGAGGGTTCTGGGAAGAGACCCAGTACTTC. Translating gives CASTPRGFWEETQYF.

The V gene is TRBV20-1, the J gene TRBJ2-1; 11 bases are shared with TRBD2. From germline, CDR1 is DFQATT and CDR2 SNEGSKA (reference sequence). After removal of 3 bases from V and 5 bases from J, the junction contained 9 bases not matched to a gene. The CDR3 totals 16 residues. The CDR3 DNA follows: TGCAGTGCTAGGGAATTTCTAGCGGGAGGAAACAATGAGCAGTTCTTC. Its translation is CSAREFLAGGNNEQFF.

This clonotype was seen a few times. The chain uses TRBV20-1 and TRBJ2-7; TRBD2 is a possible D gene (6 bases). V lost 0 bases, J lost 2 bases, and 11 bases lay in between. Germline V gene data show CDR1 as DFQATT and CDR2 as SNEGSKA (reference sequence). This CDR3 has 14 residues. The CDR3 here is CSARDNSGPYEQYF. The CDR3 DNA is TGCAGTGCTAGAGATAATAGCGGACCCTACGAGCAGTACTTC.

The rearrangement uses TRBV12-3 or TRBV12-4 and TRBJ1-5; D is unresolved. Trimming removed 3 bases at V and 0 bases at J, with 9 bases between. This CDR3 is built from 15 residues. This CDR3 is CASSFREDSNQPQHF. The CDR3 DNA is TGTGCCAGCAGTTTTCGGGAGGATAGCAATCAGCCCCAGCATTTT.

V is TRBV28 and J is TRBJ2-3; perhaps D is TRBD1 or TRBD2 (5 bases each). There are 13 residues in the CDR3. Per germline, CDR1 MDHEN and CDR2 SYDVKM. V gave up 6 bases and J gave up 6 bases, with 13 bases separating them. CDR3 region: CASSRDPGDTQYF. The CDR3, as DNA: TGTGCCAGCAGCCGGGACCCTGGGGATACGCAGTATTTT.

This chain connects TRBV27 to TRBJ1-2; the D gene is possibly TRBD1 (6 bases). Germline CDR1 MNHEY, CDR2 SMNVEV (reference sequence). CDR3 size: 15 residues. Deletions cut 7 bases from V and 4 bases from J, with 19 bases between. Here the CDR3 DNA reads TGTGCCAGCACCAAGTCGGGGGGCGGAGTCTATGGCTACACCTTC. Translated: CASTKSGGGVYGYTF.